Listed here are 29 T cell receptor beta chains from one sample, sequenced in a study of blood T cell repertoires in COVID-19. TCRdb's table, derived via immunoSEQ multiplex PCR, lists solely in-frame clones and lacks some. The sample holds fewer than 250,000 clones; approximately 79% are singletons and the top ten take under 15%. The material sequenced was peripheral blood. All receptors derive from a woman between 50 and 59 years old with acute or convalescent COVID-19.

The chain carries TRBV18 and TRBJ2-3; D might be TRBD2 (6 bases). Trimming took 4 bases from V and 1 from J, leaving 18 bases between them. The CDR3 has 17 amino acids. From germline, CDR1 is KGHSH and CDR2 LQKENI. CDR3 in amino acids: CASSLTGSPIGTDTQYF. The CDR3 nucleotides read TGTGCCAGCTCACTTACCGGGAGCCCCATTGGCACAGATACGCAGTATTTT.

This clone was detected only once. The chain is built from TRBV6-1 and TRBJ1-5; 7 bases map to TRBD1. This CDR3 has 16 residues. Germline V gene sequence: CDR1 MNHNS, CDR2 SASEGT. The V segment lost 2 bases and the J segment 2 bases; nucleotides outside the gene matches: 6. CDR3 DNA sequence: TGTGCCAGCAGTGAAAGAGGAGGGGGCGGCAATCAGCCCCAGCATTTT. This translates into CASSERGGGGNQPQHF.

The chain combines TRBV6-5 with TRBJ2-7; 10 bases fit TRBD2. Germline CDR1 reads MNHEY; CDR2 reads SVGAGI. There are 14 residues in the CDR3. The V and J ends lost 7 bases and 3 bases, in that order; junction bases with no gene match: 6. CDR3 nucleotide sequence: TGTGCCAGCATCCAGCGGGGGGGGGACTACGAGCAGTACTTC. Protein sequence: CASIQRGGDYEQYF.

The chain employs TRBV28 and TRBJ1-4; 7 bases agree with TRBD1. V trimming: 2 bases; J trimming: 7 bases; junction bases outside the gene matches: 10. Looked up from germline, CDR1 is MDHEN and CDR2 is SYDVKM. The CDR3 is 16 amino acids. The CDR3 coding sequence is TGTGCCAGCAGTTTAGTCGGCGGGCAGGGGGGTGAAAAACTGTTTTTT. This gives the protein CASSLVGGQGGEKLFF. The variable domain in full, completed from reference TRBV28 and TRBJ1-4, reads DVKVTQSSRYLVKRTGEKVFLECVQDMDHENMFWYRQDPGLGLRLIYFSYDVKMKEKGDIPEGYSVSREKKERFSLILESASTNQTSMYLCASSLVGGQGGEKLFFGSGTQLSVL.

The V and J genes are TRBV4-1 and TRBJ1-1; the D gene is possibly TRBD1 (5 bases). The V gene lost 6 bases and the J gene lost 1 base, with 12 bases spanning the gap. The CDR3 sequence is 14 residues long. Germline CDR1 reads MGHRA; CDR2 reads YSYEKL. The CDR3 region is CASSRPGKNTEAFF. DNA of the CDR3: TGCGCCAGCAGTCGGCCAGGGAAGAACACTGAAGCTTTCTTT.

The table lists this clone with a count of one. The chain is built from TRBV2 and TRBJ2-3; 7 bases map to TRBD2. CDR3 length equals 15 residues. Per the germline V gene, CDR1 is SNHLY and CDR2 is FYNNEI. V shed 8 bases and J 6 bases; nucleotides not matched to a gene: 14. CDR3 loop: CASRVRAGRGDTQYF. DNA of the CDR3: TGTGCCAGCCGGGTGAGAGCGGGACGGGGGGATACGCAGTATTTT.

This chain joins TRBV21-1 and TRBJ2-3; the table calls TRBD2, which could not be checked here. TRBV21-1 is recorded as a pseudogene. CDR3 length: 15 amino acids. CDR3 in DNA: TGTGCCAGCAGTCACGGGAGTCGCCTTTGTGATACGCAGTATTTT. It is translated as CASSHGSRLCDTQYF.

The chain joins TRBV11-2 to TRBJ1-3, with D perhaps TRBD1 (6 bases). The CDR3 has 16 residues. The germline V gene has CDR1 SGHAT and CDR2 FQNNGV. V lost 5 bases and J lost 4, with 18 bases in between. CDR3 in amino acids: CASSLGTYLSGNTIYF. In DNA, the CDR3 is TGTGCCAGCAGCCTAGGGACATACCTCTCCGGAAACACCATATATTTT.

Concerning this clone itself: An end of the junction differs from the germline gene, which may be a read error. The same CDR3 also results from other DNA sequences found in this sample. The V and J genes are TRBV6-2 or TRBV6-3 and TRBJ1-1; tentative D call: TRBD1 (5 bases). Germline V gene lookup returns CDR1 MNHEY and CDR2 SVGEGT. CDR3 length: 13 residues. CDR3 in amino acids: CASSYRRYTEAFF. As DNA, the CDR3 is TGCGCCAGCAGTTACAGGAGGTACACTGAAGCTTTCTTT.

This sequence joins TRBV6-6 and TRBJ1-3, with 8 bases that match TRBD1. CDR3 length: 19 residues. The J segment lost 0 bases and the V segment lost 5 bases, leaving 15 bases of the junction unmatched. Germline V gene lookup returns CDR1 MNHNY and CDR2 SVGAGI (reference sequence). The CDR3 nucleotides are TGTGCCAGCAGTCTCCGGGACAGGCGCAACGTTGGCTCTGGAAACACCATATATTTT. This sequence encodes CASSLRDRRNVGSGNTIYF.

The chain employs TRBV5-1 and TRBJ2-7; a possible D gene is TRBD2 (5 bases). Germline-derived CDR1 and CDR2 are SGHRS and YFSETQ. The CDR3 consists of 11 residues. V shed 5 bases and J shed 5 bases, with 8 bases lying between them. CDR3 nucleotide sequence: TGCGCCAGCAGAGGCGGGCACGAGCAGTACTTC. Translation: CASRGGHEQYF.

This sequence joins TRBV7-8 and TRBJ1-1, with D tentatively TRBD1 (5 bases). Germline V gives CDR1 SGHVS, CDR2 FQNEAQ. The CDR3 loop spans 15 amino acids. V was trimmed by 2 bases and J by 0 bases, leaving 10 bases between them. The CDR3 DNA follows: TGTGCCAGCAGCTTAAAGGGACTCTTGAACACTGAAGCTTTCTTT. Translating gives CASSLKGLLNTEAFF.

CDR3 sequence (DNA): TGTGCTAGTGGTCCGGGACAGGGGGCGGATGGCTACACCTTC. This encodes CASGPGQGADGYTF. J is TRBJ1-2 and V is TRBV12-5; the match to TRBD1 covers 12 bases. The CDR3 contains 14 residues. Trimming cost V 5 bases and J 6 bases; bases outside gene matches: 4. The germline V gene encodes CDR1 LGHNT and CDR2 FRNRAP.

The rearrangement joins TRBV6-5 to TRBJ1-2; 9 bases fit TRBD1. Trimming removed 8 bases from V and 5 bases from J; junction bases left unmatched: 9. The CDR3 extends over 14 amino acids. Germline CDR1 is MNHEY and CDR2 is SVGAGI. The CDR3 DNA follows: TGTGCCAGCGGTCGGACAGGGGCAGGGTATGGCTACACCTTC. Protein product: CASGRTGAGYGYTF.

The chain recombines TRBV15 with TRBJ2-1; 11 bases match TRBD2. This CDR3 has 18 residues. Germline V gene lookup returns CDR1 LNHNV and CDR2 YYDKDF (reference sequence). V gave up 2 bases and J gave up 6 bases; unmatched junction bases: 12. CDR3 nucleotides: TGTGCCACCAGCAGAAAGGAAACTAGCGGGAGTCCCACCAATGAGCAGTTCTTC. It specifies CATSRKETSGSPTNEQFF.

The rearrangement joins TRBV7-2 to TRBJ1-2; the D is unclear. V gave up 2 bases and J gave up 3 bases, with 13 bases separating them. CDR1 and CDR2 from the germline V gene are SGHTA and FQGNSA. CDR3 length equals 15 residues. This CDR3 reads CASSLRSGSDYGYTF. The CDR3 DNA reads as TGTGCCAGCAGCTTAAGGTCAGGATCGGACTATGGCTACACCTTC.

The chain links TRBV6-5 to TRBJ1-1; the D gene is possibly TRBD1 (5 bases). Germline CDR1 reads MNHEY; CDR2 reads SVGAGI. Trimming pared 6 bases from V and 8 bases from J, leaving 16 bases between. The CDR3 runs 13 residues. The CDR3 nucleotides read TGTGCCAGCAGCCGTACTTCGGGGGGAGAAGCTTTCTTT. Encoded protein: CASSRTSGGEAFF.

This rearrangement joins TRBV7-8 to TRBJ1-5; 8 nucleotides align to TRBD1. This CDR3 spans 15 amino acids. The ends lost 1 base at V and 5 bases at J; junction bases unmatched: 4. Germline V gene lookup returns CDR1 SGHVS and CDR2 FQNEAQ. The CDR3 loop reads CASSLGTGGYQPQHF. DNA of the CDR3: TGTGCCAGCAGCTTAGGAACAGGGGGGTATCAGCCCCAGCATTTT.

This clone came up a few times. V and J are TRBV10-3 and TRBJ1-2, with 7 bases fitting TRBD1. Germline values: CDR1 ENHRY, CDR2 SYGVKD. The V gene end was trimmed by 6 bases and the J gene end by 8 bases; junction bases not matched to a gene: 9. This CDR3 region has 13 residues. As DNA, the CDR3 is TGTGCCATCAGCCGTACAGGGGCGGAGGGCTACACCTTC. As protein: CAISRTGAEGYTF.

The rearrangement links TRBV7-2 to TRBJ2-7; D remains ambiguous. The V end was cut by 3 bases, the J end by 2 bases, with 14 bases between. CDR1 and CDR2 from the germline V gene are SGHTA and FQGNSA. The CDR3 covers 15 residues. As DNA, the CDR3 is TGTGCCAGCAGCTTGACTGACGGGTTGACCTACGAGCAGTACTTC. Its protein is CASSLTDGLTYEQYF.

This rearrangement joins TRBV23-1 to TRBJ2-1; D is possibly TRBD2 (5 bases). TRBV23-1 qualifies as an ORF whose function is uncertain. The CDR3 extends over 14 amino acids. With 0 bases removed from V and 9 bases from J, the gap between germline ends came to 12 bases. DNA of the CDR3: TGCGCCAGCAGTCAATCGTCAGGTGAGGGTGAGCAGTTCTTC. It encodes CASSQSSGEGEQFF.

Points on this clone: The sample carries other DNA sequences with the same CDR3. V and J are TRBV7-2 and TRBJ2-1; 8 bases agree with TRBD1. This CDR3 has 15 amino acids. J was trimmed by 2 bases and V by 3 bases; bases with no gene match: 3. From germline, CDR1 is SGHTA and CDR2 FQGNSA. CDR3 amino acids: CASSFDRGPYNEQFF. The CDR3 bases are TGTGCCAGCAGCTTCGACAGGGGCCCCTACAATGAGCAGTTCTTC.

The chain recombines TRBV7-2 with TRBJ2-6; 8 nucleotides agree with TRBD1. The CDR3 is 17 amino acids. V shed 1 base, J shed 4 bases, and the junction held 6 bases outside the gene matches. Germline V lookup: CDR1 SGHTA, CDR2 FQGNSA. The CDR3 DNA is TGTGCCAGCAGCTTAGAGGCAGGGGGCCCAGGGGCCAACGTCCTGACTTTC. Translating it yields CASSLEAGGPGANVLTF.

This clone appeared a few times. This chain uses TRBV7-2 with TRBJ1-2; D not resolved. The CDR3 has 13 residues. The ends were cut back, 5 bases at V and 7 bases at J, with 14 bases in the middle. Looked up from germline, CDR1 is SGHTA and CDR2 is FQGNSA. This CDR3 reads CASSLESRGGYTF. For the CDR3, the DNA is TGTGCCAGCAGCCTAGAGAGTAGAGGTGGCTACACCTTC.

This clone was observed a single time. The chain combines TRBV10-2 with TRBJ2-2; D remains ambiguous. The CDR3 is 14 residues long. Trimming removed 2 bases from V and 3 bases from J, with 7 bases in between. Germline CDR1 WSHSY, CDR2 SAAADI. CDR3 in amino acids: CASSEIGYTGELFF. The CDR3 DNA is TGCGCCAGCAGTGAGATCGGGTACACCGGGGAGCTGTTTTTT.

The chain combines TRBV18 with TRBJ1-3; no definite D call. The V and J ends lost 4 bases and 0 bases respectively, with 13 bases between them. Germline values: CDR1 KGHSH, CDR2 LQKENI. This CDR3 contains 16 residues. The chain's CDR3 is CASSLVTHVSGNTIYF. The DNA of the CDR3 is TGTGCCAGCTCACTCGTGACACATGTCTCTGGAAACACCATATATTTT.

This chain links TRBV19 with TRBJ1-5; D is ambiguous. V was pared by 8 bases and J by 6 bases, with 20 bases between. Germline CDR1 reads LNHDA; CDR2 reads SQIVND (reference sequence). The CDR3 covers 15 residues. Written as DNA, the CDR3 is TGTGCCAGTTCGCCCCGGAGGGTTTCTGGTCAGCCCCAGCATTTT. It translates to CASSPRRVSGQPQHF.

This clone is medium-sized (0.01 to 0.1%) in the sample. The rearrangement uses TRBV9 and TRBJ2-7, with a possible D match to TRBD1 (7 bases). Germline CDR1 is SGDLS and CDR2 is YYNGEE. V was cut by 7 bases and J by 8 bases, with 19 bases left in between. This CDR3 comprises 13 residues. In DNA, the CDR3 is TGTGCCAGCTCCCCCTCCAGGGGGGAAAAGCAGTACTTC. The encoded protein is CASSPSRGEKQYF.

This sequence joins TRBV2 and TRBJ2-7, with TRBD2 matching over 8 bases. Germline V gene lookup returns CDR1 SNHLY and CDR2 FYNNEI. V trimming: 3 bases; J trimming: 1 base; junction bases outside the gene matches: 11. CDR3 length: 17 residues. In DNA, the CDR3 is TGTGCCAGCAGTGAGTGGGGGGAACTAGCGGAGTCCTACGAGCAGTACTTC. Translation: CASSEWGELAESYEQYF. Complete variable domain (other parts from reference TRBV2 and TRBJ2-7): EPEVTQTPSHQVTQMGQEVILRCVPISNHLYFYWYRQILGQKVEFLVSFYNNEISEKSEIFDDQFSVERPDGSNFTLKIRSTKLEDSAMYFCASSEWGELAESYEQYFGPGTRLTVT.